The 23 T cell receptor beta chains below come from one sample, sequenced in a study of glioma-infiltrating T cells after dendritic cell vaccination. The assay was immunoSEQ multiplex PCR, and TCRdb's table has in-frame clones only and misses some. The table records 98,000 or so clones, 75% to 90% of them present only once. Time point denoted: after dendritic cell vaccination, including at tumor progression/relapse. This specimen consisted of blood, obtained after dendritic cell vaccination. The receptors were sampled from a human donor with glioblastoma.

The DNA of the CDR3 is TGTGCCAGCACAGCTCCCGGGAGGGGACAAGAGACCCAGTACTTC. Encoded protein: CASTAPGRGQETQYF. The chain couples TRBV28 to TRBJ2-5; 8 nucleotides match TRBD2. J was trimmed by 2 bases and V by 7 bases; bases with no gene match: 9. Germline V CDR1 and CDR2: MDHEN, SYDVKM. The CDR3 is 15 residues long.

V is TRBV16 and J is TRBJ1-4; 9 nucleotides agree with TRBD1. The CDR3 spans 16 residues. Germline V gene data show CDR1 as KGHSY and CDR2 as FQNENV. V lost 4 bases, J lost 7 bases, and 10 bases stayed unmatched. As DNA, the CDR3 is TGTGCCAGCAGCCGAAAATCGGGACAGGGAGCTGAAAAACTGTTTTTT. Protein: CASSRKSGQGAEKLFF.

V is TRBV6-6 and J is TRBJ1-3; 10 positions agree with TRBD1. Germline V gene data show CDR1 as MNHNY and CDR2 as SVGAGI (reference sequence). The V segment lost 4 bases and the J segment 4 bases; nucleotides outside the gene matches: 7. This CDR3 is 16 amino acids long. In DNA form, the CDR3 reads TGTGCCAGCAGTTCCATGACAGGGGGCCCCGGAAACACCATATATTTT. This gives the protein CASSSMTGGPGNTIYF.

The chain couples TRBV19 to TRBJ2-1; 10 bases agree with TRBD2. Germline V lookup: CDR1 LNHDA, CDR2 SQIVND (reference sequence). V lost 4 bases and J lost 3; bases outside the gene matches: 12. This CDR3 spans 18 amino acids. In DNA form, the CDR3 reads TGTGCCAGTAGTACCGTATCGCTAGCGGGAGTCGTCTACAATGAGCAGTTCTTC. This sequence encodes CASSTVSLAGVVYNEQFF.

The V gene is TRBV29-1, the J gene TRBJ2-7, with 9 bases identical to TRBD1. V dropped 6 bases and J dropped 1; count of bases not matched to a gene: 1. The germline V gene has CDR1 SQVTM and CDR2 ANQGSEA. CDR3 length equals 12 residues. In DNA, the CDR3 is TGCAGCGTAGGACAGGGGTCCTACGAGCAGTACTTC. This gives the protein CSVGQGSYEQYF.

The chain combines TRBV29-1 with TRBJ2-7, with 11 bases aligning to TRBD2. This CDR3 has 17 residues. CDR1 is SQVTM and CDR2 is ANQGSEA in the germline V gene. V lost 4 bases, J lost 4 bases, and 15 bases stayed unmatched. The CDR3 spells CSVVVPDGTSGLYEQYF. CDR3 nucleotides: TGCAGCGTTGTAGTCCCGGACGGGACTAGCGGCCTTTACGAGCAGTACTTC.

This sequence joins TRBV7-6 and TRBJ2-7; 7 bases are a match to TRBD1. J was trimmed by 3 bases and V by 1 base; bases with no gene match: 9. The CDR3 covers 16 residues. CDR1 and CDR2 from the germline V gene are SGHVS and FNYEAQ. The DNA of the CDR3 is TGTGCCAGCAGCTTAGTGGTTGGGGCAGGGGGCTACGAGCAGTACTTC. Encoded protein: CASSLVVGAGGYEQYF. Full variable domain (remainder filled in from reference TRBV7-6 and TRBJ2-7): GAGVSQSPRYKVTKRGQDVALRCDPISGHVSLYWYRQALGQGPEFLTYFNYEAQQDKSGLPNDRFSAERPEGSISTLTIQRTEQRDSAMYRCASSLVVGAGGYEQYFGPGTRLTVT.

For the CDR3, the DNA is TGCAGCGTTGAAAAGTCGACTAGCGGGATGGGGACCCAGTACTTC. This sequence encodes CSVEKSTSGMGTQYF. The V gene is TRBV29-1, the J gene TRBJ2-5; 11 nucleotides align to TRBD2. The CDR3 sequence is 15 residues long. Germline CDR1 SQVTM, CDR2 ANQGSEA. V was pared by 2 bases and J by 7 bases, with 9 bases of the junction left unmatched.

This sequence joins TRBV6-5 and TRBJ1-2; tentatively, D is TRBD1 (6 bases). This CDR3 has 15 residues. Trimming removed 0 bases at V and 7 bases at J, with 15 bases between. In germline, CDR1 is MNHEY, CDR2 SVGAGI. This chain's CDR3 is CASSYSIVGTSGYTF. CDR3 DNA: TGTGCCAGCAGTTACTCGATAGTGGGGACAAGTGGCTACACCTTC.

The chain carries TRBV7-9 and TRBJ2-1, with TRBD2 identical over 7 bases. CDR3 length: 16 amino acids. V lost 5 bases to trimming and J lost 2 bases; unmatched junction nucleotides: 9. Germline CDR1 and CDR2: SEHNR and FQNEAQ (reference sequence). The CDR3 DNA sequence: TGTGCCAGCAGCCCCTCGGGCGGGAGAACCTACAATGAGCAGTTCTTC. Its protein product is CASSPSGGRTYNEQFF.

The chain couples TRBV19 to TRBJ1-5; 7 bases match TRBD1. The CDR3 has 16 amino acids. Unmatched junction bases numbered 13, after V lost 5 bases and J lost 6 bases. Germline V CDR1 and CDR2: LNHDA, SQIVND (reference sequence). CDR3 in DNA: TGTGCCAGTAGTCCCTCGGGCAGGGGGGTGGTTCAGCCCCAGCATTTT. This codes for CASSPSGRGVVQPQHF.

The chain has TRBV30 and TRBJ1-3; tentatively, D is TRBD1 (5 bases). Trimming took off 5 bases at V and 1 base at J, with 12 bases between the two ends. The germline V gene has CDR1 GTSNPN and CDR2 SVGIG (reference sequence). CDR3 length: 14 residues. CDR3 coding DNA: TGTGCCTGGTCTTTCAGGGCGTCTGGAAACACCATATATTTT. Amino acids: CAWSFRASGNTIYF.

V gene TRBV18 combines with J gene TRBJ1-1; tentatively, D is TRBD1 (6 bases). V lost 6 bases and J lost 6, with 17 bases in between. Germline V gives CDR1 KGHSH, CDR2 LQKENI. This CDR3 region has 14 residues. Here the CDR3 DNA reads TGTGCCAGCTCCCTCAGGGGATGGGAGTCTGAAGCTTTCTTT. This sequence encodes CASSLRGWESEAFF.

This chain uses TRBV29-1 with TRBJ1-1; 12 nucleotides align to TRBD1. Trimming took 7 bases from V and 7 from J; bases not matched to a gene: 13. The CDR3 length is 15 residues. Germline V gene lookup returns CDR1 SQVTM and CDR2 ANQGSEA. In DNA form, the CDR3 reads TGCAGCGCCCATGGGGGACAGGGGGCGTCGAGTGAAGCTTTCTTT. Protein: CSAHGGQGASSEAFF.

J is TRBJ2-3 and V is TRBV12-5; 12 nucleotides match TRBD2. This CDR3 is built from 18 residues. V shed 1 base, J shed 3 bases, and the junction held 8 bases outside the gene matches. CDR1 is LGHNT, CDR2 FRNRAP, per germline. The CDR3 DNA reads TGTGCTAGTGGTTTGGCCCTACTAGCGGGGGGCGAAACAGATACGCAGTATTTT. This sequence encodes CASGLALLAGGETDTQYF.

The chain combines TRBV7-3 with TRBJ2-1; TRBD2 is a possible D gene (5 bases). The germline V and J ends were trimmed by 5 bases and 5 bases, with 10 bases remaining between them. CDR1 is SGHTA, CDR2 FQGTGA, per germline. The CDR3 has 13 amino acids. CDR3 bases: TGTGCCAGCAGCCCCCCCGGGGACAATGAGCAGTTCTTC. It encodes CASSPPGDNEQFF.

J is TRBJ2-1 and V is TRBV27; 9 bases are shared with TRBD1. This CDR3 region has 19 residues. With V trimmed by 2 bases and J by 1 base, 12 bases remained unmatched. Germline values: CDR1 MNHEY, CDR2 SMNVEV (reference sequence). The CDR3 bases are TGTGCCAGCAGTTTAGGGACAGGGAGAATCCCAAGGTCCTACAATGAGCAGTTCTTC. Residues: CASSLGTGRIPRSYNEQFF.

J is TRBJ2-2 and V is TRBV2; tentatively, D is TRBD1 (6 bases). CDR3 length: 15 amino acids. The V gene lost 5 bases and the J gene lost 3 bases, with 13 bases spanning the gap. The germline CDR1 and CDR2 sequences are SNHLY and FYNNEI. CDR3 nucleotide sequence: TGTGCCAGCAGTACCGACAGGATGGACACCGGGGAGCTGTTTTTT. Translation: CASSTDRMDTGELFF.

The chain joins TRBV7-3 to TRBJ2-2, with a tentative D call TRBD2 (5 bases). The germline V gene encodes CDR1 SGHTA and CDR2 FQGTGA. There are 14 residues in the CDR3. The V end lost 2 bases, the J end lost 5 bases, and 9 bases lay between the germline ends. As DNA, the CDR3 is TGTGCCAGCAGCTTACTCGGGGTGACCGGGGAGCTGTTTTTT. Its protein is CASSLLGVTGELFF.

V usage is TRBV28 and J usage is TRBJ1-2, with 8 nucleotides matching TRBD1. The CDR3 has 14 amino acids. CDR1 and CDR2 from the germline V gene are MDHEN and SYDVKM. Trimming at V came to 6 bases and at J to 5 bases, leaving 8 bases not matched to a gene. The CDR3: CASRKTGVDYGYTF. The CDR3 DNA sequence: TGTGCCAGCAGAAAGACAGGGGTTGATTATGGCTACACCTTC.

The rearrangement joins TRBV6-1 to TRBJ1-6; D ambiguous. V shed 1 base and J shed 7 bases, with 5 bases lying between them. Germline V gene lookup returns CDR1 MNHNS and CDR2 SASEGT. The CDR3 extends over 13 amino acids. CDR3 sequence: CASSEGRNSPLHF. Here the CDR3 DNA reads TGTGCCAGCAGTGAAGGTAGAAATTCACCCCTCCACTTT.

The chain is built from TRBV5-1 and TRBJ2-1, with TRBD1 matching 10 bases. CDR3 length: 16 residues. CDR1 SGHRS and CDR2 YFSETQ come from the germline V gene. V lost 4 bases to trimming and J lost 5 bases; unmatched junction nucleotides: 9. CDR3 nucleotides: TGCGCCAGCAGCCTCCGGGACAGGGGTTGGAACAATGAGCAGTTCTTC. It translates to CASSLRDRGWNNEQFF.

The chain recombines TRBV7-3 with TRBJ2-2; 9 bases agree with TRBD1. The germline V gene encodes CDR1 SGHTA and CDR2 FQGTGA. CDR3 size: 16 residues. V shed 5 bases and J 4 bases; nucleotides not matched to a gene: 8. The DNA of the CDR3 is TGTGCCAGCAGCCCACAGGGGGCGCGGGGCACCGGGGAGCTGTTTTTT. Residues: CASSPQGARGTGELFF.